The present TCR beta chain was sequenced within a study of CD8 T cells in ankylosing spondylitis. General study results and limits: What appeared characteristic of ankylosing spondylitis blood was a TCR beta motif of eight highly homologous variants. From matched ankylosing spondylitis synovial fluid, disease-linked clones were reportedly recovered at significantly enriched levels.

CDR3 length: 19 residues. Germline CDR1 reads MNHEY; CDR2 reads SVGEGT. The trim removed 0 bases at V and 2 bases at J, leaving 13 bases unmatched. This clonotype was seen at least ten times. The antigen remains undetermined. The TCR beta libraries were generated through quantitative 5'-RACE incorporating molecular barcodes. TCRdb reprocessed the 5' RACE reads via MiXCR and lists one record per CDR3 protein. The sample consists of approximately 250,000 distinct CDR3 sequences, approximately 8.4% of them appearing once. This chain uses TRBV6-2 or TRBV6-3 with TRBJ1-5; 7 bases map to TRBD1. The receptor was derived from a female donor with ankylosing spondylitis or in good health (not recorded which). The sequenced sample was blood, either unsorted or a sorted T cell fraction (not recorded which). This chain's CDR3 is CASSYSNMHDRVRNQPQHF. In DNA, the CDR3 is TGTGCCAGCAGTTACTCGAATATGCACGACAGGGTTCGCAATCAGCCCCAGCATTTT.